This T cell receptor (beta chain) was captured in a study of blood T cell repertoires in COVID-19. Across the whole study: Sources were T cells, B-cell-depleted T cells, or PBMCs; the material itself was cDNA or gDNA.

V was pared by 6 bases and J by 4 bases, with 11 bases between. Per the germline V gene, CDR1 is MDHEN and CDR2 is SYDVKM. CDR3 length: 13 residues. As originally analysed: For nucleated cells, counts were estimated from reference gene primer amplification. The table came from immunoSEQ multiplex PCR; TCRdb's copy has only in-frame clones and leaves some out. V, J and clone size derive from that table, while D and trimming were established from the DNA sequence. The table shows about 39,000 clones, with roughly 80% occurring only once. Sequencing input: peripheral blood. The TCR sequence derives from a man aged 55 to 70 in a cohort sampled during active COVID-19. The chain recombines TRBV28 with TRBJ2-3; D is unresolved. CDR3: CASSHVGADTQYF. Written as DNA, the CDR3 is TGTGCCAGCAGCCATGTCGGAGCAGATACGCAGTATTTT.